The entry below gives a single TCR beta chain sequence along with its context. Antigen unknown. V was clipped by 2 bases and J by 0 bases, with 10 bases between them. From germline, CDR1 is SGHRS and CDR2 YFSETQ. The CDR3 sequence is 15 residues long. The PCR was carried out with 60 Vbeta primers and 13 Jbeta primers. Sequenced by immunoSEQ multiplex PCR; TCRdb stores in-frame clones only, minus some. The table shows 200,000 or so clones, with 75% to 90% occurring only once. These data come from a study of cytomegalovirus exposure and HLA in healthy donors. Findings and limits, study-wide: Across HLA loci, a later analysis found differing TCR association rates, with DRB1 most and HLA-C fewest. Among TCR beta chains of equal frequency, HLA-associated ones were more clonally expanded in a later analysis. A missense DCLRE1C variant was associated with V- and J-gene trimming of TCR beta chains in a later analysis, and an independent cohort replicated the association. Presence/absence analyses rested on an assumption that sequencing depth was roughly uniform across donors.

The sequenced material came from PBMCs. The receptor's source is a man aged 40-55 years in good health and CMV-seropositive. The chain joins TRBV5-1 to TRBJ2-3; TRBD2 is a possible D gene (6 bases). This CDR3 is CASSFRETSTDTQYF. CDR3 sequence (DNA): TGCGCCAGCAGCTTCCGGGAGACCAGCACAGATACGCAGTATTTT.